This entry is about one T cell receptor (beta chain). Its antigen is still unknown. These data are taken from a study of T cell responses to AZD1222 COVID-19 vaccine. Whether given at about 4 or about 12 weeks, second doses were pooled. CDR1 SGDLS and CDR2 YYNGEE come from the germline V gene. Between the trimmed V and J ends, which lost 0 bases and 3 bases, there was a span of 5 bases. The CDR3 is 13 residues long. The assay was immunoSEQ multiplex PCR, and TCRdb's table has in-frame clones only and misses some. The data contain 28,000 or so clones, about 88% of them singletons. Overall study findings and caveats: With two AZD1222 doses given, Spike-specific TCR breadth and depth both rose. Baseline seropositivity occurred in only a handful of AZD1222 recipients.

The material sequenced was peripheral blood, taken 28 days after the second AZD1222 dose. V is TRBV9 and J is TRBJ2-3; no firm D call. This sequence was found in an adult who received the AZD1222 COVID-19 vaccine. The CDR3 DNA reads TGTGCCAGCAGCGTAGGTGTGACAGATACGCAGTATTTT. Its protein product is CASSVGVTDTQYF.